These 30 T cell receptor beta chains were all obtained from the same sample, sequenced in a study of blood T cell repertoires in COVID-19. The data were produced by immunoSEQ multiplex PCR, yet TCRdb's version contains in-frame clones alone and is incomplete. This table has about 150,000 clones, 80% appearing once. The sequenced sample was peripheral blood. The receptors were sampled from a man aged 60-69 years with acute or convalescent COVID-19.

The V gene is TRBV19, the J gene TRBJ1-5; possible D gene TRBD1, 6 bases. The CDR3 sequence is 15 residues long. The V gene's germline CDR1 is LNHDA and CDR2 SQIVND (reference sequence). V was clipped by 4 bases and J by 4 bases, with 14 bases between them. As DNA, the CDR3 is TGTGCCAGTAGTACCCGGGAGGGGGTTAATCAGCCCCAGCATTTT. This gives the protein CASSTREGVNQPQHF.

This clone appeared a single time. Sequence at one end of the junction differs from germline and may be a read error. The V and J genes are TRBV7-7 and TRBJ2-2; no definite D call. The CDR3 consists of 17 residues. CDR1 and CDR2 from the germline V gene are SSHAT and FNYEAQ (reference sequence). The CDR3 DNA reads TGTGCTAGCAGCCCCGAGGTTTCATCCGCGAACACCGGGGAGCTGTTTTTT. It codes for CASSPEVSSANTGELFF. Full variable domain (remainder filled in from reference TRBV7-7 and TRBJ2-2): GAGVSQSPRYKVTKRGQDVTLRCDPISSHATLYWYQQALGQGPEFLTYFNYEAQPDKSGLPSDRFSAERPEGSISTLTIQRTEQRDSAMYRCASSPEVSSANTGELFFGEGSRLTVL.

The table lists this clone with a count of one. This sequence joins TRBV5-1 and TRBJ2-5; TRBD1 matches 11 bases. The CDR3 runs 17 residues. V lost 1 base to trimming and J lost 5 bases; unmatched junction nucleotides: 10. The germline gives CDR1 SGHRS, CDR2 YFSETQ. The CDR3 loop is CASSLQQGQGAGETQYF. CDR3 bases: TGCGCCAGCAGCTTGCAACAAGGACAGGGGGCGGGTGAGACCCAGTACTTC.

The chain is built from TRBV5-4 and TRBJ2-3; possible D gene TRBD1, 6 bases. CDR1 and CDR2 from the germline V gene are SGHNT and YYREEE (reference sequence). The V end was cut by 1 base, the J end by 4 bases, with 10 bases between. The CDR3 runs to 14 residues. DNA of the CDR3: TGTGCCAGCAGCTTGAACAGGGACGCAGATACGCAGTATTTT. This sequence encodes CASSLNRDADTQYF. The full variable domain, its missing parts supplied by reference TRBV5-4 and TRBJ2-3, is ETGVTQSPTHLIKTRGQQVTLRCSSQSGHNTVSWYQQALGQGPQFIFQYYREEENGRGNFPPRFSGLQFPNYSSELNVNALELDDSALYLCASSLNRDADTQYFGPGTRLTVL.

This clone was recorded once. The CDR3 is CASSPGGQSYEQYF. The CDR3 nucleotides read TGTGCCAGCTCACCGGGGGGTCAGAGCTACGAGCAGTACTTC. The chain recombines TRBV18 with TRBJ2-7; tentatively, D is TRBD2 (6 bases). V was shortened by 3 bases and J by 3 bases, with 12 bases between the two germline ends. The CDR3 runs to 14 residues. CDR1 is KGHSH and CDR2 is LQKENI in the germline V gene.

The chain employs TRBV24-1 and TRBJ2-7, with 11 positions matching TRBD1. Germline trimming cut 0 bases from V and 6 bases from J; bases unmatched to any gene: 15. Germline assignment: CDR1 KGHDR and CDR2 SFDVKD. CDR3 length equals 19 residues. CDR3 region: CATSDLQGTGGIPVGEQYF. CDR3 DNA: TGTGCCACCAGTGATTTGCAAGGGACAGGGGGGATTCCAGTCGGCGAGCAGTACTTC.

The chain carries TRBV3-1 (or the pseudogene TRBV3-2) and TRBJ2-7; no clear D. This CDR3 comprises 13 residues. Germline values: CDR1 LGHDT, CDR2 YNNKEL (reference sequence). Trimming left V 1 base short and J 2 bases short, with 6 bases between. The CDR3 nucleotides read TGTGCCAGCAGCCAAGCCAGAACCTACGAGCAGTACTTC. As protein: CASSQARTYEQYF.

The chain joins TRBV6-1 to TRBJ1-3; a weak D match, TRBD1 (5 bases). Germline-derived CDR1 and CDR2 are MNHNS and SASEGT. The CDR3 is 16 amino acids. Trimming took 4 bases from V and 3 from J, leaving 16 bases between them. The CDR3: CASSANGGGVGNTIYF. The CDR3 nucleotides read TGTGCCAGCAGTGCCAACGGGGGGGGAGTTGGAAACACCATATATTTT.

The chain couples TRBV7-3 to TRBJ2-3; D may be TRBD2 (6 bases). V was shortened by 5 bases and J by 6 bases, with 15 bases between the two germline ends. Germline CDR1 reads SGHTA; CDR2 reads FQGTGA. This CDR3 is built from 14 residues. CDR3 bases: TGTGCCAGCAGCATCAGCGGGTCCCAGGATACGCAGTATTTT. This translates into CASSISGSQDTQYF.

This clone occurred a few times. The chain uses TRBV7-8 and TRBJ2-7; TRBD1 aligns across 9 bases. The germline gives CDR1 SGHVS, CDR2 FQNEAQ. The CDR3 is 17 amino acids. Trimming removed 5 bases from V and 0 bases from J; junction bases left unmatched: 11. The CDR3 spells CASSRTSGTGTSYEQYF. CDR3 in DNA: TGTGCCAGCAGCCGCACCTCCGGGACAGGGACCTCCTACGAGCAGTACTTC.

J is TRBJ2-3 and V is TRBV7-2; 7 nucleotides line up with TRBD2. Unmatched junction bases numbered 6, after V lost 1 base and J lost 2 bases. CDR3 length: 16 residues. Germline CDR1 SGHTA, CDR2 FQGNSA. CDR3 sequence reads: CASSLGGRGTTDTQYF. The CDR3 nucleotides read TGTGCCAGCAGCTTAGGCGGGCGGGGGACCACAGATACGCAGTATTTT. The complete variable domain, with remaining parts taken from reference TRBV7-2 and TRBJ2-3, reads GAGVSQSPSNKVTEKGKDVELRCDPISGHTALYWYRQSLGQGLEFLIYFQGNSAPDKSGLPSDRFSAERTGGSVSTLTIQRTQQEDSAVYLCASSLGGRGTTDTQYFGPGTRLTVL.

V gene TRBV6-5 combines with J gene TRBJ1-6, with unresolved D. The V end was cut by 4 bases, the J end by 7 bases, with 11 bases between. Germline CDR1 is MNHEY and CDR2 is SVGAGI. The length of the CDR3 is 14 residues. The CDR3 region has the DNA TGTGCCAGCAGTTCTGGACTGGACAATTCACCCCTCCACTTT. Its translation: CASSSGLDNSPLHF.

This rearrangement joins TRBV19 to TRBJ1-1; possibly TRBD1 for D (5 bases). Trimming removed 2 bases from V and 7 bases from J, with 11 bases in between. CDR1 is LNHDA and CDR2 is SQIVND in the germline V gene (reference sequence). This CDR3 is 13 amino acids long. For the CDR3, the DNA is TGTGCCAGTAGTATACAGGGAAGGGGTGAAGCTTTCTTT. Translating it yields CASSIQGRGEAFF. The entire variable domain, with the rest obtained from reference TRBV19 and TRBJ1-1, is as follows: DGGITQSPKYLFRKEGQNVTLSCEQNLNHDAMYWYRQDPGQGLRLIYYSQIVNDFQKGDIAEGYSVSREKKESFPLTVTSAQKNPTAFYLCASSIQGRGEAFFGQGTRLTVV.

This chain joins TRBV4-2 and TRBJ2-7, with a possible D match to TRBD2 (5 bases). The germline gives CDR1 LGHNA, CDR2 YNFKEQ. Trimming took 0 bases from V and 3 from J, leaving 12 bases between them. The CDR3 spans 15 residues. The CDR3 DNA sequence: TGTGCCAGCAGCCAAGATCGTCAGGACTTCTACGAGCAGTACTTC. Protein product: CASSQDRQDFYEQYF.

The chain carries TRBV10-3 and TRBJ2-7, with 9 bases identical to TRBD2. The junction had 14 bases not matched to a gene; V was cut back by 5 bases and J by 6 bases. Germline CDR1 ENHRY, CDR2 SYGVKD. The CDR3 contains 16 residues. The CDR3 sequence is CAISPRQGGAGGEQYF. As DNA, the CDR3 is TGTGCCATCAGTCCCCGCCAAGGGGGAGCGGGGGGCGAGCAGTACTTC.

This sequence joins TRBV24-1 and TRBJ2-7; 7 nucleotides agree with TRBD1. The CDR3 is 12 amino acids. V was clipped by 9 bases and J by 1 base; unmatched bases: 2. CDR1 and CDR2 (germline): KGHDR, SFDVKD. CDR3 residues: CATQGQSYEQYF. CDR3 in DNA: TGTGCCACCCAGGGACAGTCCTACGAGCAGTACTTC.

The chain combines TRBV7-9 with TRBJ2-3; 8 bases are shared with TRBD2. V shed 0 bases, J shed 2 bases, and the junction held 4 bases outside the gene matches. CDR3 length equals 16 residues. Germline lookup yields CDR1 SEHNR and CDR2 FQNEAQ (reference sequence). For the CDR3, the DNA is TGTGCCAGCAGCTTAGCGACGGGGGGGCTCACAGATACGCAGTATTTT. Its protein is CASSLATGGLTDTQYF.

The rearrangement joins TRBV6-5 to TRBJ1-1; D is unresolved. Between the trimmed V and J ends, which lost 0 bases and 0 bases, there was a span of 8 bases. Germline values: CDR1 MNHEY, CDR2 SVGAGI. The CDR3 runs to 15 residues. The CDR3 protein is CASSYSSSVNTEAFF. Here the CDR3 DNA reads TGTGCCAGCAGTTACTCCTCCTCAGTGAACACTGAAGCTTTCTTT.

The chain couples TRBV24-1 to TRBJ2-7, with D perhaps matching TRBD2 (5 bases). The germline gives CDR1 KGHDR, CDR2 SFDVKD. V dropped 4 bases and J dropped 5 bases, with 14 bases sitting between them. This CDR3 has 14 amino acids. The CDR3 nucleotides read TGTGCCACCAGTGAGCCAGGCCGAGGGAACGAGCAGTACTTC. Translated: CATSEPGRGNEQYF.

The chain is built from TRBV29-1 and TRBJ2-5; D might be TRBD1 (6 bases). With 7 bases removed from V and 5 bases from J, the gap between germline ends came to 20 bases. CDR1 SQVTM and CDR2 ANQGSEA come from the germline V gene. CDR3 length equals 14 residues. The CDR3 sequence: CSARGGNLRETQYF. The CDR3 DNA reads as TGCAGCGCCCGAGGGGGTAACCTCCGGGAGACCCAGTACTTC.

The rearrangement links TRBV27 to TRBJ2-7, with D unclear. Germline V CDR1 and CDR2: MNHEY, SMNVEV (reference sequence). V was trimmed by 2 bases and J by 0 bases, leaving 11 bases between them. CDR3 length: 15 amino acids. The DNA for the CDR3 is TGTGCCAGCAGTTTAGTGCCAGTACCCTCCTACGAGCAGTACTTC. It is translated as CASSLVPVPSYEQYF.

The gene calls are TRBV12-3 or TRBV12-4 and TRBJ2-1, with a weak D call TRBD2 (5 bases). V lost 7 bases and J lost 4, with 11 bases in between. This CDR3 has 13 residues. DNA for the CDR3: TGTGCCAGCAAGAGTGGGAGATACAATGAGCAGTTCTTC. It specifies CASKSGRYNEQFF.

In its sample, this clone was seen once. The chain couples TRBV6-2 or TRBV6-3 to TRBJ2-7; the match to TRBD1 covers 9 bases. V was clipped by 5 bases and J by 13 bases; unmatched bases: 18. Germline CDR1 is MNHEY and CDR2 is SVGEGT. CDR3 length: 15 amino acids. The CDR3 sequence is CASSRPGQGRNWGYF. As DNA, the CDR3 is TGTGCCAGCAGTCGACCGGGACAGGGTAGGAACTGGGGATACTTC.

This clone was counted between two and nine times. V usage is TRBV27 and J usage is TRBJ1-6, with 8 bases fitting TRBD1. This CDR3 region has 15 residues. The V and J ends lost 5 bases and 10 bases, in that order; junction bases with no gene match: 10. The germline CDR1 and CDR2 sequences are MNHEY and SMNVEV (reference sequence). The CDR3 nucleotides read TGTGCCAGCAGTCTCCGCAGGGGGCTACCCTCACCCCTCCACTTT. Residues: CASSLRRGLPSPLHF.

The V gene is TRBV14, the J gene TRBJ1-1; 7 bases fit TRBD1. This CDR3 has 14 amino acids. CDR1 and CDR2 (germline): SGHDN, FVKESK. Trimming took 4 bases from V and 9 from J; bases not matched to a gene: 11. The CDR3 region is CASSRSGTAAKAFF. The CDR3 DNA is TGTGCCAGCAGCCGTTCCGGGACAGCGGCTAAAGCTTTCTTT.

V and J are TRBV7-3 and TRBJ1-2, with a tentative D call TRBD1 (5 bases). Germline V gene lookup returns CDR1 SGHTA and CDR2 FQGTGA. The CDR3 runs 14 residues. Trimming removed 0 bases at V and 6 bases at J, with 11 bases between. Here the CDR3 reads CASSLTGREDGYTF. The CDR3 coding sequence is TGTGCCAGCAGCTTAACGGGCAGGGAGGATGGCTACACCTTC.

V gene TRBV2 combines with J gene TRBJ2-7; maybe TRBD1 (6 bases). This CDR3 has 16 residues. V was clipped by 6 bases and J by 1 base, with 19 bases between them. Germline V gene data show CDR1 as SNHLY and CDR2 as FYNNEI. The CDR3 protein is CASSDRQVALSYEQYF. CDR3 DNA sequence: TGTGCCAGCAGCGACCGACAGGTAGCTTTGTCCTACGAGCAGTACTTC. The full variable domain, its missing parts supplied by reference TRBV2 and TRBJ2-7, is EPEVTQTPSHQVTQMGQEVILRCVPISNHLYFYWYRQILGQKVEFLVSFYNNEISEKSEIFDDQFSVERPDGSNFTLKIRSTKLEDSAMYFCASSDRQVALSYEQYFGPGTRLTVT.

The chain couples TRBV7-2 to TRBJ2-7, with no clear D. The CDR3 extends over 13 amino acids. Germline V gives CDR1 SGHTA, CDR2 FQGNSA. V was trimmed by 3 bases and J by 0 bases, leaving 6 bases between them. CDR3 in amino acids: CASSFSSSYEQYF. DNA for the CDR3: TGTGCCAGCAGCTTTAGCAGCTCCTACGAGCAGTACTTC.

The chain carries TRBV5-1 and TRBJ2-3; 9 bases are shared with TRBD2. This CDR3 is 14 amino acids long. The V gene's germline CDR1 is SGHRS and CDR2 YFSETQ. With V trimmed by 9 bases and J by 1 base, 6 bases remained unmatched. The CDR3 protein is CATSPSGGTDTQYF. The CDR3 DNA sequence: TGCGCCACAAGTCCTAGCGGGGGCACAGATACGCAGTATTTT.

V is TRBV6-5 and J is TRBJ2-2; D is unclear. The CDR3 loop spans 14 amino acids. The germline V gene encodes CDR1 MNHEY and CDR2 SVGAGI. Trimming removed 2 bases at V and 7 bases at J, with 11 bases between. CDR3 nucleotide sequence: TGTGCCAGCAGTTACGGCCGTCCGGGCGGGGAGCTGTTTTTT. Its translation: CASSYGRPGGELFF.